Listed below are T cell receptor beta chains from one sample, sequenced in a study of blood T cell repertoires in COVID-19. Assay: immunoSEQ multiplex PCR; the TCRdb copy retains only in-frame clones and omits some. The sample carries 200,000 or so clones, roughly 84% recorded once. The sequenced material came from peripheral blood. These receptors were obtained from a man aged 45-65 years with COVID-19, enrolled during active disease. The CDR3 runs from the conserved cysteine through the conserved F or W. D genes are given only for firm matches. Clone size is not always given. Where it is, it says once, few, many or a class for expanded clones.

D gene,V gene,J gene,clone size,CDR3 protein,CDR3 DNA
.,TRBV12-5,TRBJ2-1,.,CASGAGSSSYNEQFF,TGTGCTAGTGGTGCGGGGTCCAGCTCCTACAATGAGCAGTTCTTC
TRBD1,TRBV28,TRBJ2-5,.,CASSSGQGLETQYF,TGTGCCAGCAGTTCGGGACAGGGTTTGGAGACCCAGTACTTC
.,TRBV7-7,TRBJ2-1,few,CASSPDRTTYNEQFF,TGTGCCAGCAGCCCTGACAGGACAACCTACAATGAGCAGTTCTTC
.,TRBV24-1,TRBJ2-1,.,CATSSQAWHEQFF,TGTGCCACCAGTAGCCAGGCCTGGCATGAGCAGTTCTTC
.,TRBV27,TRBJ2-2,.,CASSRNTGELFF,TGTGCCAGCAGTCGGAACACCGGGGAGCTGTTTTTT
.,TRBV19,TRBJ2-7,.,CASRESGLSYEQYF,TGTGCCAGTAGAGAATCTGGCCTCTCCTACGAGCAGTACTTC
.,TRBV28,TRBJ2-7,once,CASTSQGYEQYF,TGTGCCAGCACCTCCCAGGGGTACGAGCAGTACTTC
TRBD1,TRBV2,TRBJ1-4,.,CASSLPGQGARSEKLFF,TGTGCCAGCAGTTTACCGGGACAGGGGGCTCGGAGTGAAAAACTGTTTTTT
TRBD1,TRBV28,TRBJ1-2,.,CASSFGTGVYGYTF,TGTGCCAGCAGTTTCGGGACAGGGGTCTATGGCTACACCTTC
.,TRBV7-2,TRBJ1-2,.,CASSSQPNYGYTF,TGTGCCAGCAGTTCACAGCCGAACTATGGCTACACCTTC
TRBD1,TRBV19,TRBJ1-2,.,CASSPTGHYGYTF,TGTGCCAGTAGTCCGACAGGGCACTATGGCTACACCTTC
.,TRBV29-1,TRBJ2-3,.,CSASRGPWDTQYF,TGCAGCGCTTCTCGAGGGCCCTGGGATACGCAGTATTTT
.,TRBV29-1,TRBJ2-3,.,CSVDPGDGTDTQYF,TGCAGCGTTGACCCCGGGGATGGCACAGATACGCAGTATTTT
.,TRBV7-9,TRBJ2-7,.,CASSLGGPRLEQYF,TGTGCCAGCAGCTTAGGAGGCCCCCGACTCGAGCAGTACTTC
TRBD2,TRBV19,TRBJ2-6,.,CASTSIAGASGANVLTF,TGTGCCAGTACGTCGATAGCGGGGGCTTCTGGGGCCAACGTCCTGACTTTC
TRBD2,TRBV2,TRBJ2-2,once,CASSVVRPSGPTGELFF,TGTGCCAGCAGTGTTGTCAGACCTAGCGGGCCCACCGGGGAGCTGTTTTTT
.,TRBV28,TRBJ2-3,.,CASNRVRTDTQYF,TGTGCCAGCAACAGGGTTCGCACAGATACGCAGTATTTT
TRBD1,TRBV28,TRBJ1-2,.,CASTMRQGGFGYTF,TGTGCCAGCACAATGAGGCAGGGGGGTTTTGGCTACACCTTC
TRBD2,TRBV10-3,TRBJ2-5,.,CAISESPSGNNQETQYF,TGTGCCATCAGTGAGTCGCCTAGCGGGAACAACCAAGAGACCCAGTACTTC
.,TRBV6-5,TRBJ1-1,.,CASSYQDTMNTEAFF,TGTGCCAGCAGTTACCAGGATACCATGAACACTGAAGCTTTCTTT
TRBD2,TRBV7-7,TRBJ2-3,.,CASSLKAGGTDTQYF,TGTGCTAGCAGCTTAAAAGCGGGAGGGACAGATACGCAGTATTTT
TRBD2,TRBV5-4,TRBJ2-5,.,CASSTGGVAGVETQYF,TGTGCCAGCAGCACCGGTGGGGTAGCGGGAGTTGAGACCCAGTACTTC
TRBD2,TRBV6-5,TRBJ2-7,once,CASSYLGTRGEQYF,TGTGCCAGCAGTTACCTCGGGACTAGGGGGGAGCAGTACTTC
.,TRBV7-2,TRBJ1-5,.,CASSPAAGNQPQHF,TGTGCCAGCAGCCCGGCGGCAGGCAATCAGCCCCAGCATTTT
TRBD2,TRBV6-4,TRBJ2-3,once,CASSRTSGRALDTQYF,TGTGCCAGCAGCCGGACTAGCGGGAGAGCGTTAGATACGCAGTATTTT
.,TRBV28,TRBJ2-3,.,CASSPGTYERADTQYF,TGTGCCAGCAGCCCAGGGACATACGAAAGAGCAGATACGCAGTATTTT